This T cell receptor beta chain came from a study of blood T cell repertoires in COVID-19. Study summary: Samples taken during acute and convalescent COVID-19 were collected in the United States, Italy and Spain. PBMCs, B-cell-depleted T cells, or T cells were the source of the cDNA or gDNA that made up the material.

In its sample, this clone was seen a few times. Per the germline V gene, CDR1 is SNHLY and CDR2 is FYNNEI. The CDR3 extends over 14 amino acids. V was shortened by 5 bases and J by 2 bases, with 13 bases between the two germline ends. The authors' processing: Scientists estimated how many nucleated cells there were by amplifying reference gene primers. The data were produced by immunoSEQ multiplex PCR, yet TCRdb's version contains in-frame clones alone and is incomplete. The V and J calls and clone size were taken over from that table, and D and trimming were inferred from the DNA. The data hold over 50,000 clones, with around four fifths observed a single time.

The chain is built from TRBV2 and TRBJ2-7; maybe TRBD1 (6 bases). The TCR originated in a man in his 70s with acute or convalescent COVID-19. Sample: peripheral blood. The CDR3 coding sequence is TGTGCCAGCAGTAGTCAGGGGAGAACCTACGAGCAGTACTTC. Residues: CASSSQGRTYEQYF.